This TCR beta chain was profiled in a study of monozygotic twins with cystic fibrosis. As for the study in general: Library input was three micrograms of fragmented DNA, with about 15 PCR cycles.

Comment on this clone: What it binds is not known.

General observations from the study: Co-twins had the most similar V usage for 13 of 16 pairs, J for 8. Nucleotide-identical clonotype sharing was significantly higher within monozygotic CF twin pairs than between unrelated CF individuals.

There are 14 residues in the CDR3. V was pared by 5 bases and J by 11 bases, with 12 bases of the junction left unmatched. The germline V gene has CDR1 MNHEY and CDR2 SMNVEV (reference sequence). Profiled with immunoSEQ multiplex PCR; TCRdb holds only in-frame clones, not every one. Of some 10,000 clones in the sample, about 82% are singletons; the top ten hold over 0.45%. J is TRBJ1-1 and V is TRBV27; TRBD1 matches 9 bases. Sample: blood. The receptor's source is a man aged 18 to 29 with cystic fibrosis. The CDR3 bases are TGTGCCAGCAGTCTGGGGACAGGGAGAGGACGGGCTTTCTTT. This translates into CASSLGTGRGRAFF.